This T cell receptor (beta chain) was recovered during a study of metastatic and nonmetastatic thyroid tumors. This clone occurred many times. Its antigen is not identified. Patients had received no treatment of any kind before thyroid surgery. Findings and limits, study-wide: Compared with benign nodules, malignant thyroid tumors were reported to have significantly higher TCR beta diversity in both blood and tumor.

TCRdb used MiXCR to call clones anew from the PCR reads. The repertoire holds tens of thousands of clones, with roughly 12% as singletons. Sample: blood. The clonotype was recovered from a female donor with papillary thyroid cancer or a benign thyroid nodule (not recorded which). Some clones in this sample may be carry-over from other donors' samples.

This CDR3 is CASSLGVRGYEQYF. Here the CDR3 DNA reads TGTGCCAGCAGTTTGGGCGTCAGGGGGTACGAGCAGTACTTC. The chain recombines TRBV12-3 or TRBV12-4 with TRBJ2-7; 7 bases match TRBD1. CDR3 length equals 14 residues. J was trimmed by 4 bases and V by 3 bases; bases with no gene match: 6.